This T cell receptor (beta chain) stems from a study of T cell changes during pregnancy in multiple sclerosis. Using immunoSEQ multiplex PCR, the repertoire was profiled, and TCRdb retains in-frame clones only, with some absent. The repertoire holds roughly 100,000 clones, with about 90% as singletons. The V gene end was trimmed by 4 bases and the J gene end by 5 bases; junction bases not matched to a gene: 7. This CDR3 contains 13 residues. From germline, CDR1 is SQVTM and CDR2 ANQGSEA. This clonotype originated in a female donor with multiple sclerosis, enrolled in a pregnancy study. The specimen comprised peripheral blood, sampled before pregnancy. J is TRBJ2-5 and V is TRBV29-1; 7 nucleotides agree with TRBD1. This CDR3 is CSVAQTGSETQYF. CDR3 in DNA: TGCAGCGTTGCCCAGACAGGGTCGGAGACCCAGTACTTC.